The 8 T cell receptor beta chains given below trace back to one sample, sequenced in a study of monozygotic twins with inflammatory bowel disease. TCRdb processed the 5' RACE reads again and assigns one entry to each CDR3 protein, with no DNA. The table counts some 300,000 distinct CDR3 sequences; roughly 5.2% lies in the top ten. Source material: blood. These receptors were collected from a human donor with ulcerative colitis or Crohn's disease, or a healthy co-twin of an affected twin (not recorded which).

The chain combines TRBV4-3 with TRBJ2-1; TCRdb designates TRBD1, a call that cannot be tested without DNA. This CDR3 has 18 amino acids. The germline V gene encodes CDR1 LGHNA and CDR2 YSLEER. The chain's CDR3 is CASSQEVNRATTYNEQFF.

This chain uses TRBV15 with TRBJ2-3; TCRdb names TRBD2, which stays unverified in the absence of DNA. This CDR3 contains 16 residues. Germline loops: CDR1 LNHNV, CDR2 YYDKDF (reference sequence). Here the CDR3 reads CATSRGLEAYTDTQYF.

The J gene is TRBJ2-1, the V gene TRBV20-1; TCRdb lists TRBD2, though no DNA is available to test this call. Per the germline V gene, CDR1 is DFQATT and CDR2 is SNEGSKA (reference sequence). There are 15 residues in the CDR3. CDR3 residues: CSAPHGAGGGNEQFF.

This chain joins TRBV28 and TRBJ1-5. The CDR3 spans 16 residues. Germline CDR1 and CDR2: MDHEN and SYDVKM. This CDR3 is CASSLVGTGGIQPQHF.

The chain has TRBV19 and TRBJ2-1; TCRdb proposes TRBD2, but this gene call is untestable without DNA. The germline CDR1 and CDR2 sequences are LNHDA and SQIVND (reference sequence). CDR3 length equals 15 residues. CDR3 loop: CASALAGGNYVEQFF.

The genes are TRBV7-2 and TRBJ2-7; as DNA is missing, the TRBD2 call by TCRdb cannot be tested. From germline, CDR1 is SGHTA and CDR2 FQGNSA. The CDR3 runs to 15 residues. This CDR3 reads CASSLRRQGRYEQYF.

V usage is TRBV7-2 and J usage is TRBJ2-7; absent DNA, TCRdb's TRBD2 call cannot be checked. Germline V gene lookup returns CDR1 SGHTA and CDR2 FQGNSA. The CDR3 runs 15 residues. This chain's CDR3 is CASMRTSGSSYEQYF.

The chain couples TRBV27 to TRBJ2-7; TCRdb's D call of TRBD1 is untestable without DNA. Germline V gene sequence: CDR1 MNHEY, CDR2 SMNVEV (reference sequence). The length of the CDR3 is 14 residues. CDR3 sequence: CASSSVLPTGEQYF.